The 24 T cell receptor beta chains below all came from one sample that was sequenced in a study of cytomegalovirus exposure and HLA in healthy donors. The PCR contained 60 Vbeta and 13 Jbeta primers. Profiled with immunoSEQ multiplex PCR; TCRdb holds only in-frame clones, not every one. The data hold about 180,000 clones, with 77% observed a single time. The sequencing input was PBMCs. The origin of the receptors is a woman aged 60-75 years in good health and CMV-seropositive.

The chain links TRBV5-1 to TRBJ1-1; the D is unclear. V dropped 4 bases and J dropped 5 bases, with 12 bases sitting between them. This CDR3 region has 13 residues. CDR1 and CDR2 from the germline V gene are SGHRS and YFSETQ. As DNA, the CDR3 is TGCGCCAGCAGCGTAGACTCACCGACTGAAGCTTTCTTT. It specifies CASSVDSPTEAFF. Full variable domain (rest looked up from reference TRBV5-1 and TRBJ1-1): KAGVTQTPRYLIKTRGQQVTLSCSPISGHRSVSWYQQTPGQGLQFLFEYFSETQRNKGNFPGRFSGRQFSNSRSEMNVSTLELGDSALYLCASSVDSPTEAFFGQGTRLTVV.

This chain links TRBV11-3 with TRBJ1-4, with 7 positions matching TRBD1. The CDR3 is 14 amino acids. The V and J ends lost 5 bases and 8 bases, in that order; junction bases with no gene match: 8. Germline V gene data show CDR1 as SGHNT and CDR2 as YENEEA. CDR3 DNA sequence: TGTGCCAGCAGCCAGACAGGGTGGGAAGAAAAACTGTTTTTT. Its translation is CASSQTGWEEKLFF.

The chain couples TRBV4-2 to TRBJ2-5, with TRBD2 identical over 9 bases. V lost 0 bases to trimming and J lost 3 bases; unmatched junction nucleotides: 8. The CDR3 loop spans 17 amino acids. Germline V CDR1 and CDR2: LGHNA, YNFKEQ. The CDR3 region is CASSQDSSGALKETQYF. CDR3 in DNA: TGTGCCAGCAGCCAAGATTCTAGCGGGGCACTAAAAGAGACCCAGTACTTC.

The chain recombines TRBV18 with TRBJ1-5; a weak D match, TRBD1 (5 bases). This CDR3 spans 14 amino acids. The germline CDR1 and CDR2 sequences are KGHSH and LQKENI. V was shortened by 6 bases and J by 0 bases, with 9 bases between the two germline ends. The CDR3 here is CASSRDPSNQPQHF. The CDR3 region has the DNA TGTGCCAGCTCGCGGGACCCTAGCAATCAGCCCCAGCATTTT.

The chain combines TRBV6-5 with TRBJ1-1, with no clear D. Trimming removed 2 bases from V and 0 bases from J, with 4 bases in between. Per the germline V gene, CDR1 is MNHEY and CDR2 is SVGAGI. CDR3 length: 13 residues. The CDR3 nucleotides are TGTGCCAGCAGTTACACAGTGAACACTGAAGCTTTCTTT. The encoded protein is CASSYTVNTEAFF.

This clone has only a few counts. This sequence joins TRBV10-3 and TRBJ2-1, with TRBD2 matching over 8 bases. CDR1 ENHRY and CDR2 SYGVKD come from the germline V gene. The CDR3 covers 19 residues. Germline trimming cut 1 base from V and 3 bases from J; bases unmatched to any gene: 14. The CDR3 DNA sequence: TGTGCCATCAGTGAGTTGTTAGCGGGGAGTCTAGGGCTCTACAATGAGCAGTTCTTC. This sequence encodes CAISELLAGSLGLYNEQFF.

This chain uses TRBV6-6 with TRBJ2-3; the D gene is possibly TRBD1 (7 bases). The length of the CDR3 is 15 residues. The V end lost 7 bases, the J end lost 2 bases, and 16 bases lay between the germline ends. Germline V gene lookup returns CDR1 MNHNY and CDR2 SVGAGI (reference sequence). The DNA for the CDR3 is TGTGCCAGCACTAACCCAGGGGGGAACACAGATACGCAGTATTTT. Protein: CASTNPGGNTDTQYF.

The chain recombines TRBV6-4 with TRBJ2-2; 11 nucleotides line up with TRBD1. Per the germline V gene, CDR1 is MRHNA and CDR2 is SNTAGT. J gave up 5 bases and V 8 bases, and 4 bases lay outside the gene matches. This CDR3 spans 14 amino acids. Here the CDR3 reads CASRGQGATGELFF. The CDR3 DNA is TGTGCCAGCCGAGGACAGGGGGCGACCGGGGAGCTGTTTTTT.

V usage is TRBV5-6 and J usage is TRBJ2-3; 7 bases line up with TRBD2. Per germline, CDR1 SGHDT and CDR2 YYEEEE. The CDR3 is 17 amino acids. The V segment lost 4 bases and the J segment 3 bases; nucleotides outside the gene matches: 14. DNA of the CDR3: TGTGCCAGCAGCCGGCCATCTACTAGCGCCGGGACAGATACGCAGTATTTT. It yields the protein CASSRPSTSAGTDTQYF.

Turning to this clone: The junction shows a germline mismatch at one end, possibly a read error. This chain uses TRBV19 with TRBJ2-4; 8 bases fit TRBD1. The CDR3 has 17 residues. Germline lookup yields CDR1 LNHDA and CDR2 SQIVND (reference sequence). The CDR3 nucleotides read TGTGCCAGTAGTATAGAGGCAGGGGGCGCGAACCTAAACAGTCAGTACTTC. This sequence encodes CASSIEAGGANLNSQYF.

This chain uses TRBV30 with TRBJ2-3, with 7 bases matching TRBD2. CDR3 length equals 15 residues. V lost 0 bases, J lost 3 bases, and 6 bases stayed unmatched. Germline V gene sequence: CDR1 GTSNPN, CDR2 SVGIG (reference sequence). CDR3 nucleotides: TGTGCCTGGAGTGTATCGAGCGGGATGACAGATACGCAGTATTTT. It specifies CAWSVSSGMTDTQYF.

The chain has TRBV10-2 and TRBJ1-5; tentative D call: TRBD1 (5 bases). CDR3 length equals 18 residues. Germline CDR1 is WSHSY and CDR2 is SAAADI. V gave up 4 bases and J gave up 4 bases, with 23 bases separating them. CDR3 bases: TGCGCCAGCAGTGGGGGGGGTGGTGAGGGCTTAAGGAATCAGCCCCAGCATTTT. This sequence encodes CASSGGGGEGLRNQPQHF.

The rearrangement uses TRBV7-3 and TRBJ2-3, with a possible D match to TRBD1 (6 bases). Germline lookup yields CDR1 SGHTA and CDR2 FQGTGA. The germline V and J ends were trimmed by 5 bases and 6 bases, with 18 bases remaining between them. The CDR3 sequence is 15 residues long. The CDR3 is CASSPTQGRGDTQYF. CDR3 bases: TGTGCCAGCAGCCCGACGCAGGGGAGAGGGGATACGCAGTATTTT.

A few counts support this clone. The rearrangement joins TRBV7-9 to TRBJ2-7; a weak D match, TRBD2 (6 bases). V was trimmed by 11 bases and J by 5 bases, leaving 19 bases between them. The germline V gene encodes CDR1 SEHNR and CDR2 FQNEAQ (reference sequence). The CDR3 contains 13 residues. The chain's CDR3 is CAYVRGGSHEQYF. For the CDR3, the DNA is TGTGCCTATGTTAGGGGAGGATCCCACGAGCAGTACTTC.

The chain uses TRBV4-1 and TRBJ1-2; D unclear. The CDR3 totals 13 residues. Germline V lookup: CDR1 MGHRA, CDR2 YSYEKL. The ends were cut back, 3 bases at V and 4 bases at J, with 9 bases in the middle. As DNA, the CDR3 is TGCGCCAGCAGCCACCGGGATCTCTATGGCTACACCTTC. This sequence encodes CASSHRDLYGYTF.

The CDR3, as DNA: TGTGCCAGCTCACCACCGGCAAGTGGGGGGAATTCACCCCTCCACTTT. Translating gives CASSPPASGGNSPLHF. The chain links TRBV18 to TRBJ1-6; possibly TRBD1 for D (5 bases). Trimming removed 0 bases at V and 7 bases at J, with 13 bases between. Germline V lookup: CDR1 KGHSH, CDR2 LQKENI. The CDR3 is 16 amino acids.

This chain joins TRBV11-2 and TRBJ2-7, with 8 bases fitting TRBD1. CDR1 and CDR2 from the germline V gene are SGHAT and FQNNGV. CDR3 size: 14 residues. Trimming removed 1 base from V and 3 bases from J; junction bases left unmatched: 2. The CDR3: CASSLGTGNYEQYF. The CDR3 DNA is TGTGCCAGCAGCTTAGGGACAGGGAACTACGAGCAGTACTTC.

The chain carries TRBV28 and TRBJ1-5; TRBD1 matches 12 bases. The CDR3 is 18 residues long. With V trimmed by 7 bases and J by 6 bases, 16 bases remained unmatched. Germline CDR1 MDHEN, CDR2 SYDVKM. The CDR3 DNA follows: TGTGCCAGCATCTCCCGGGACAGGGGGCGCCGGGAGAGTCAGCCCCAGCATTTT. Translating it yields CASISRDRGRRESQPQHF.

This clone was seen more than once but under ten times. The CDR3 DNA reads TGTGCCAGCAGTTTATTGAGCGGCGGGACAGTGAACACTGAAGCTTTCTTT. Amino acid sequence: CASSLLSGGTVNTEAFF. The chain uses TRBV27 and TRBJ1-1; TRBD1 matches at 7 bases. CDR3 length equals 17 residues. CDR1 MNHEY and CDR2 SMNVEV come from the germline V gene (reference sequence). Unmatched junction bases numbered 8, after V lost 1 base and J lost 0 bases.

The CDR3 bases are TGTGCCAGCAGCTCCTACCGGGACCAAGAGACCCAGTACTTC. The encoded protein is CASSSYRDQETQYF. This rearrangement joins TRBV7-9 to TRBJ2-5, with D uncertain. Trimming stripped 4 bases from V and 0 bases from J, with 9 bases between. Germline CDR1 SEHNR, CDR2 FQNEAQ (reference sequence). The CDR3 is made up of 14 amino acids.

Notes on this clone: This specimen includes other DNA sequences encoding the same CDR3. The chain recombines TRBV29-1 with TRBJ2-7; 12 bases match TRBD1. J gave up 6 bases and V 7 bases, and 10 bases lay outside the gene matches. The CDR3 totals 14 residues. Germline loops: CDR1 SQVTM, CDR2 ANQGSEA. CDR3 coding DNA: TGCAGCGCCTTAAGGGACAGGGGGCCTGCCGAGCAGTACTTC. It codes for CSALRDRGPAEQYF.

The chain has TRBV19 and TRBJ1-3, with 7 bases aligning to TRBD1. The V gene's germline CDR1 is LNHDA and CDR2 SQIVND (reference sequence). The CDR3 is 14 residues long. J lost 4 bases, V lost 2 bases, and 2 bases had no gene match. CDR3 nucleotides: TGTGCCAGTAGTATAATAGGGGGCGGAAACACCATATATTTT. Translating it yields CASSIIGGGNTIYF.

J is TRBJ2-6 and V is TRBV2; TRBD2 aligns across 7 bases. The CDR3 has 17 amino acids. CDR1 and CDR2 from the germline V gene are SNHLY and FYNNEI. V dropped 6 bases and J dropped 0; count of bases not matched to a gene: 8. This CDR3 is CASRGQGLYSGANVLTF. In DNA, the CDR3 is TGTGCCAGCAGGGGCCAGGGACTATACTCTGGGGCCAACGTCCTGACTTTC.

The chain joins TRBV5-1 to TRBJ1-1, with D perhaps matching TRBD1 (6 bases). There are 13 residues in the CDR3. V was clipped by 4 bases and J by 1 base, with 8 bases between them. The V gene's germline CDR1 is SGHRS and CDR2 YFSETQ. The CDR3 DNA sequence: TGCGCCAGCAGCCAGGACAGGAACACTGAAGCTTTCTTT. Translating it yields CASSQDRNTEAFF.